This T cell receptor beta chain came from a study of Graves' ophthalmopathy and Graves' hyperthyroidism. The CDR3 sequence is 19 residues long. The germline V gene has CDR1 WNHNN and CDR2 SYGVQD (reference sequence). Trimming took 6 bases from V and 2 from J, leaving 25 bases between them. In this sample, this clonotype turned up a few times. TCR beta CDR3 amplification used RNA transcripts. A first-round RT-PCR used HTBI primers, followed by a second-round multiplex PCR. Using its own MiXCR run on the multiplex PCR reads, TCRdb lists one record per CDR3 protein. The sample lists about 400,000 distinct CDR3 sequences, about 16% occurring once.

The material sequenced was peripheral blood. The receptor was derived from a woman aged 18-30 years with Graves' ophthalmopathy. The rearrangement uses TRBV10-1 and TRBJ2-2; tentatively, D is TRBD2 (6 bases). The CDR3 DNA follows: TGCGCCAGCAGGTCAACTGATCACCGGCGGGGAGGTAACACCGGGGAGCTGTTTTTT. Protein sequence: CASRSTDHRRGGNTGELFF.